The 27 T cell receptor beta chains below were found in one sample sequenced in a study of PD-1 blockade in classical Hodgkin lymphoma. Time point denoted: cycle 4 day 1 (C4D1), after six to seven weeks of nivolumab. Every patient was affected by relapse after autologous stem cell transplantation, while exposure to brentuximab vedotin was not uniform. TCRdb's table, derived via immunoSEQ multiplex PCR, lists solely in-frame clones and lacks some. The data hold 19,000 or so clones, with around 82% observed a single time. Source: peripheral blood mononuclear cells (PBMCs), taken before the fourth cycle of nivolumab. Receptors were obtained from a human donor with classical Hodgkin lymphoma.

The V call is TRBV7-8, the J call TRBJ1-3; D is ambiguous. Germline V gives CDR1 SGHVS, CDR2 FQNEAQ. V was pared by 5 bases and J by 0 bases, with 14 bases between. The CDR3 extends over 16 amino acids. CDR3 sequence: CASSPLGQSSGNTIYF. The CDR3 nucleotides read TGTGCCAGCAGCCCTCTTGGGCAGAGCTCTGGAAACACCATATATTTT.

V and J are TRBV19 and TRBJ2-7; a weak D match, TRBD2 (6 bases). The CDR3 is made up of 13 amino acids. Looked up from germline, CDR1 is LNHDA and CDR2 is SQIVND (reference sequence). V was clipped by 7 bases and J by 5 bases, with 15 bases between them. CDR3 nucleotides: TGTGCCAGTAATGACGGGAGTCCAAACGAGCAGTACTTC. As protein: CASNDGSPNEQYF.

The rearrangement joins TRBV6-6 to TRBJ1-6; D may be TRBD1 (5 bases). V was clipped by 7 bases and J by 7 bases, with 14 bases between them. Germline loops: CDR1 MNHNY, CDR2 SVGAGI (reference sequence). The CDR3 length is 14 residues. CDR3 region: CASNPIGGNSPLHF. CDR3 coding DNA: TGTGCCAGCAACCCGATCGGGGGAAATTCACCCCTCCACTTT.

This clone has just a few counts. The chain has TRBV5-5 and TRBJ2-3, with D perhaps TRBD2 (6 bases). The CDR3 is 14 amino acids. Per the germline V gene, CDR1 is SGHKS and CDR2 is YYEKEE (reference sequence). Trimming removed 4 bases from V and 5 bases from J, with 14 bases in between. The CDR3 sequence is CASSRVGGEDTQYF. The CDR3, as DNA: TGTGCCAGCAGCCGCGTGGGGGGTGAAGATACGCAGTATTTT.

This chain connects TRBV5-1 to TRBJ2-2; TRBD2 aligns across 13 bases. The ends lost 3 bases at V and 6 bases at J; junction bases unmatched: 8. The CDR3 runs to 17 residues. Germline V gives CDR1 SGHRS, CDR2 YFSETQ. The CDR3 reads CASSSGTSGTRAGELFF. The CDR3, as DNA: TGCGCCAGCAGCTCCGGGACTAGCGGGACTCGCGCCGGGGAGCTGTTTTTT.

This clone has only a few counts. The V gene is TRBV11-3, the J gene TRBJ2-5; 7 bases are shared with TRBD1. J was trimmed by 7 bases and V by 5 bases; bases with no gene match: 10. Per germline, CDR1 SGHNT and CDR2 YENEEA. The CDR3 length is 14 residues. The CDR3 loop is CASSPGTAQGTQYF. The CDR3 DNA follows: TGTGCCAGCAGCCCCGGGACAGCCCAGGGGACCCAGTACTTC.

This clone was seen only a few times. V usage is TRBV25-1 and J usage is TRBJ2-5; D is unclear. This CDR3 is 15 amino acids long. Germline-derived CDR1 and CDR2 are MGHDK and SYGVNS. With 8 bases removed from V and 2 bases from J, the gap between germline ends came to 18 bases. CDR3 coding DNA: TGTGCCAGCCGGCCCTCTCGGCAGAATCAAGAGACCCAGTACTTC. It encodes CASRPSRQNQETQYF.

This chain joins TRBV5-1 and TRBJ1-3; D remains unclear. This CDR3 contains 14 residues. Germline assignment: CDR1 SGHRS and CDR2 YFSETQ. Trimming left V 1 base short and J 0 bases short, with 5 bases between. The CDR3 DNA sequence: TGCGCCAGCAGCTTGACAGTCTCTGGAAACACCATATATTTT. Translation gives CASSLTVSGNTIYF.

The chain employs TRBV4-3 and TRBJ1-5; 10 bases match TRBD1. J gave up 5 bases and V 0 bases, and 1 base lay outside the gene matches. Germline CDR1 reads LGHNA; CDR2 reads YSLEER. CDR3 size: 15 residues. The CDR3 region is CASSQEGTGDQPQHF. The DNA of the CDR3 is TGCGCCAGCAGCCAAGAGGGGACAGGGGATCAGCCCCAGCATTTT.

The V and J genes are TRBV7-9 and TRBJ2-3; D may be TRBD1 (6 bases). CDR1 and CDR2 (germline): SEHNR, FQNEAQ (reference sequence). V gave up 5 bases and J gave up 3 bases, with 18 bases separating them. The CDR3 covers 16 residues. In DNA, the CDR3 is TGTGCCAGCAGCCCCCTGTCTGGGGGCGCGACAGATACGCAGTATTTT. It codes for CASSPLSGGATDTQYF.

The chain has TRBV12-2 and TRBJ2-7; the D call in the table, TRBD2, was not verified against the DNA. TRBV12-2 is a pseudogene. The CDR3 is made up of 15 amino acids. The CDR3 region is CASRLVGRRTYEQYV. CDR3 nucleotides: TGTGCAAGTCGCTTAGTTGGGAGGAGGACCTACGAGCAGTACGTC.

The chain uses TRBV2 and TRBJ1-2, with a weak D call TRBD1 (6 bases). The CDR3 runs 14 residues. V gave up 8 bases and J gave up 2 bases, with 15 bases separating them. Germline CDR1 SNHLY, CDR2 FYNNEI. The CDR3 region is CASPGGALNYGYTF. CDR3 coding DNA: TGTGCCAGCCCCGGGGGGGCCCTAAACTATGGCTACACCTTC. The full variable domain, with the rest looked up from reference TRBV2 and TRBJ1-2, is EPEVTQTPSHQVTQMGQEVILRCVPISNHLYFYWYRQILGQKVEFLVSFYNNEISEKSEIFDDQFSVERPDGSNFTLKIRSTKLEDSAMYFCASPGGALNYGYTFGSGTRLTVV.

V and J are TRBV5-4 and TRBJ1-2; 11 nucleotides line up with TRBD1. Germline V gene data show CDR1 as SGHNT and CDR2 as YYREEE (reference sequence). The CDR3 loop spans 15 amino acids. Trimming at V came to 3 bases and at J to 6 bases, leaving 7 bases not matched to a gene. DNA for the CDR3: TGTGCCAGCAGCTGGGGACAGGGGGGAATTAATGGCTACACCTTC. It yields the protein CASSWGQGGINGYTF.

The V gene is TRBV6-6, the J gene TRBJ2-2; TRBD1 matches at 9 bases. This CDR3 contains 16 residues. V lost 5 bases to trimming and J lost 4 bases; unmatched junction nucleotides: 8. The germline V gene encodes CDR1 MNHNY and CDR2 SVGAGI (reference sequence). The CDR3 sequence: CASSQSGTGLTGELFF. The CDR3 nucleotides read TGTGCCAGCAGTCAGTCCGGGACAGGGCTCACCGGGGAGCTGTTTTTT.

Written as DNA, the CDR3 is TGTGCCAGTAGTATTGGCGGGGGGACGAACACTGAAGCTTTCTTT. The encoded protein is CASSIGGGTNTEAFF. The chain employs TRBV19 and TRBJ1-1; D perhaps matches TRBD1 (5 bases). This CDR3 comprises 15 residues. The germline V and J ends were trimmed by 3 bases and 1 base, with 12 bases remaining between them. Germline lookup yields CDR1 LNHDA and CDR2 SQIVND (reference sequence).

This sequence joins TRBV5-1 and TRBJ2-5; D might be TRBD1 or TRBD2, each matching 6 bases. V shed 4 bases and J shed 5 bases, with 21 bases lying between them. The CDR3 loop spans 16 amino acids. Per germline, CDR1 SGHRS and CDR2 YFSETQ. CDR3 protein: CASSGGPGRTGETQYF. In DNA form, the CDR3 reads TGCGCCAGCAGCGGGGGCCCCGGGAGAACGGGGGAGACCCAGTACTTC.

The rearrangement joins TRBV5-5 to TRBJ2-3, with a tentative D call TRBD2 (7 bases). CDR1 is SGHKS, CDR2 YYEKEE, per germline (reference sequence). The CDR3 runs to 15 residues. The V end was cut by 0 bases, the J end by 2 bases, with 10 bases between. CDR3 in DNA: TGTGCCAGCAGCTTGGAGGCGGGGGCCACAGATACGCAGTATTTT. Protein: CASSLEAGATDTQYF.

The chain links TRBV7-2 to TRBJ2-7, with 12 nucleotides matching TRBD2. With 3 bases clipped from V and 2 bases from J, the junction kept 2 bases outside the gene matches. Germline values: CDR1 SGHTA, CDR2 FQGNSA. The CDR3 sequence is 15 residues long. The CDR3 nucleotides are TGTGCCAGCAGCTTGAGGACTAGCGGGACCTACGAGCAGTACTTC. This codes for CASSLRTSGTYEQYF.

The chain employs TRBV29-1 and TRBJ1-2; 7 bases line up with TRBD1. V shed 1 base and J 3 bases; nucleotides not matched to a gene: 5. The CDR3 is 14 residues long. The germline V gene encodes CDR1 SQVTM and CDR2 ANQGSEA. The CDR3 reads CSVEAPGQYYGYTF. In DNA form, the CDR3 reads TGCAGCGTTGAAGCCCCGGGACAGTACTATGGCTACACCTTC.

The J gene is TRBJ1-4, the V gene TRBV4-1; 7 bases line up with TRBD1. The germline CDR1 and CDR2 sequences are MGHRA and YSYEKL. The CDR3 spans 16 residues. Trimming at V came to 0 bases and at J to 8 bases, leaving 9 bases not matched to a gene. The chain's CDR3 is CASSQERGQGVEKLFF. CDR3 coding DNA: TGCGCCAGCAGCCAAGAAAGGGGGCAGGGGGTGGAAAAACTGTTTTTT.

Note on this clone: One junction end disagrees with the germline gene, perhaps due to a read error. The chain is built from TRBV7-7 and TRBJ2-5; D may be TRBD1 (6 bases). Germline V lookup: CDR1 SSHAT, CDR2 FNYEAQ (reference sequence). The CDR3 consists of 14 residues. CDR3: CASSPQGSQETQYF. The CDR3 nucleotides are TGTGCTAGCAGCCCCCAGGGGTCCCAAGAGACCCAGTACTTC.

This sequence joins TRBV29-1 and TRBJ2-4; TRBD1 is a possible D gene (5 bases). CDR3 size: 13 residues. Germline CDR1 and CDR2: SQVTM and ANQGSEA. Trimming cost V 0 bases and J 6 bases, with 9 bases left between them. CDR3 DNA sequence: TGCAGCGTTGAAGAGTGGGGCAGAAACATTCAGTACTTC. Translating gives CSVEEWGRNIQYF.

This sequence joins TRBV9 and TRBJ2-3; D unclear. CDR1 and CDR2 from the germline V gene are SGDLS and YYNGEE. V lost 0 bases and J 5 bases, leaving 7 bases between the germline ends. The CDR3 contains 13 residues. The CDR3 DNA follows: TGTGCCAGCAGCGTAGCGCTAGAAGATACGCAGTATTTT. This translates into CASSVALEDTQYF.

The J gene is TRBJ2-1, the V gene TRBV11-2; 9 bases match TRBD1. The ends lost 6 bases at V and 7 bases at J; junction bases unmatched: 13. The CDR3 runs to 16 residues. Germline CDR1 reads SGHAT; CDR2 reads FQNNGV. CDR3 protein: CASRLIRDRARNEQFF. For the CDR3, the DNA is TGTGCCAGCAGGTTAATCCGGGACAGGGCCCGGAATGAGCAGTTCTTC. Full variable domain (outside the CDR3, taken from reference TRBV11-2 and TRBJ2-1): EAGVAQSPRYKIIEKRQSVAFWCNPISGHATLYWYQQILGQGPKLLIQFQNNGVVDDSQLPKDRFSAERLKGVDSTLKIQPAKLEDSAVYLCASRLIRDRARNEQFFGPGTRLTVL.

The chain is built from TRBV10-2 and TRBJ2-1, with D unresolved. CDR3 length: 14 residues. V lost 3 bases to trimming and J lost 5 bases, with 11 bases between them. CDR1 is WSHSY, CDR2 SAAADI, per germline. DNA of the CDR3: TGCGCCAGCAGTGAAAGGACGCTAAACAATGAGCAGTTCTTC. It encodes CASSERTLNNEQFF.

The chain employs TRBV9 and TRBJ2-3, with D possibly TRBD1 on 6 matching bases. From germline, CDR1 is SGDLS and CDR2 YYNGEE. This CDR3 comprises 13 residues. Trimming shortened V by 4 bases and J by 3 bases, and 9 bases separated the two germline ends. The CDR3 region is CASSTGQTDTQYF. The CDR3 DNA sequence: TGTGCCAGCAGCACCGGACAGACAGATACGCAGTATTTT.

This clone is a singleton in its sample. J is TRBJ2-7 and V is TRBV7-9; D call uncertain. The length of the CDR3 is 12 residues. V lost 1 base and J lost 9, with 10 bases in between. Looked up from germline, CDR1 is SEHNR and CDR2 is FQNEAQ (reference sequence). In DNA form, the CDR3 reads TGTGCCAGCAGCTTAGTCACCACCGGGCAGTACGTC. Amino acid sequence: CASSLVTTGQYV.